Listed here are 9 T cell receptor beta chains from one sample, sequenced in a study of blood T cells in healthy people across ages. Primers used in a second PCR of roughly 6 to 12 cycles were a sample-barcoded 5' primer and a J-beta primer mix. In TCRdb, the 5' RACE reads were re-called with MiXCR into one record per CDR3 protein. The table lists some 780,000 distinct CDR3 sequences, roughly 50% of them singletons, with 20% to 30% in the top ten. Sequencing input: blood. These receptors came from a man aged 40-55 years in good health.

This clonotype has more than one count but fewer than ten. V and J are TRBV20-1 and TRBJ2-4, with TRBD2 as a possible D gene (6 bases). The V end lost 0 bases, the J end lost 3 bases, and 15 bases lay between the germline ends. Germline assignment: CDR1 DFQATT and CDR2 SNEGSKA (reference sequence). CDR3 length: 16 residues. Here the CDR3 DNA reads TGCAGTGCTAGAGATCCAGCGAGGAGGGGCAAAAACATTCAGTACTTC. This encodes CSARDPARRGKNIQYF.

The CDR3 DNA follows: TGTGCCAGCAGTGCGGACTTTACGGTCTACGAGCAGTACTTC. This sequence encodes CASSADFTVYEQYF. The gene calls are TRBV28 and TRBJ2-7, with a tentative D call TRBD2 (5 bases). V was trimmed by 5 bases and J by 3 bases, leaving 14 bases between them. The CDR3 has 14 amino acids. The V gene's germline CDR1 is MDHEN and CDR2 SYDVKM.

V usage is TRBV5-1 and J usage is TRBJ2-5; TRBD2 is a possible D gene (6 bases). Germline V gene sequence: CDR1 SGHRS, CDR2 YFSETQ. With 5 bases removed from V and 1 base from J, the gap between germline ends came to 9 bases. This CDR3 contains 13 residues. The CDR3 reads CASRWEVQETQYF. As DNA, the CDR3 is TGCGCCAGCAGGTGGGAGGTCCAAGAGACCCAGTACTTC.

The chain has TRBV5-4 and TRBJ2-7, with TRBD2 as a possible D gene (5 bases). CDR3 size: 14 residues. In germline, CDR1 is SGHNT, CDR2 YYREEE (reference sequence). V shed 4 bases and J shed 0 bases, with 11 bases lying between them. The CDR3 region has the DNA TGTGCCAGCAGCCCCGAGGGAGACTCCTACGAGCAGTACTTC. Amino acid sequence: CASSPEGDSYEQYF.

The V call is TRBV7-3, the J call TRBJ2-6, with a weak D call TRBD2 (5 bases). The CDR3 runs to 18 residues. V was shortened by 5 bases and J by 0 bases, with 17 bases between the two germline ends. Germline CDR1 SGHTA, CDR2 FQGTGA. The CDR3 sequence is CASSPIGGRSSGANVLTF. The CDR3 DNA reads as TGTGCCAGCAGCCCAATCGGAGGACGGTCCTCTGGGGCCAACGTCCTGACTTTC.

The rearrangement links TRBV7-9 to TRBJ1-5; D might be TRBD1 (5 bases). There are 13 residues in the CDR3. V lost 8 bases and J lost 7, with 15 bases in between. Germline values: CDR1 SEHNR, CDR2 FQNEAQ (reference sequence). The CDR3 is CASSTRVGQPQHF. For the CDR3, the DNA is TGTGCCAGCTCTACCAGGGTTGGGCAGCCCCAGCATTTT.

The J gene is TRBJ2-6, the V gene TRBV7-6; D unresolved. V lost 5 bases and J lost 0, with 14 bases in between. The CDR3 length is 17 residues. Germline CDR1 is SGHVS and CDR2 is FNYEAQ. The chain's CDR3 is CASSPSMSSSGANVLTF. DNA for the CDR3: TGTGCCAGCAGCCCGAGTATGAGCAGCTCTGGGGCCAACGTCCTGACTTTC.

The V gene is TRBV27, the J gene TRBJ1-2; D might be TRBD1 (5 bases). The CDR3 sequence is 16 residues long. Germline lookup yields CDR1 MNHEY and CDR2 SMNVEV (reference sequence). V lost 4 bases to trimming and J lost 0 bases, with 15 bases between them. This chain's CDR3 is CASSSHGGTTNYGYTF. In DNA, the CDR3 is TGTGCCAGCAGTTCCCATGGGGGGACTACTAACTATGGCTACACCTTC.

The sample holds a few counts of this clonotype. J is TRBJ1-6 and V is TRBV3-1, with 8 bases identical to TRBD1. The CDR3 is 16 amino acids. V lost 4 bases, J lost 9 bases, and 11 bases stayed unmatched. CDR1 LGHDT and CDR2 YNNKEL come from the germline V gene (reference sequence). CDR3 residues: CASSPQRQGSSSPLHF. The CDR3 DNA sequence: TGTGCCAGCAGCCCCCAGAGACAGGGGTCCAGTTCACCCCTCCACTTT.